This record covers a single TCR beta chain. The record originates from a study of technical replicates of blood from several donors. Germline V gene data show CDR1 as LNHNV and CDR2 as YYDKDF (reference sequence). This CDR3 is 13 amino acids long. V was shortened by 3 bases and J by 2 bases, with 8 bases between the two germline ends. Profiling relied on immunoSEQ multiplex PCR, and the TCRdb table lists in-frame clones only, not all of them. Counted here are more than 75,000 clones, roughly 94% occurring once; the ten biggest clones make up less than 0.4%. Sequenced sample: T cells isolated from PBMCs. V and J are TRBV15 and TRBJ2-7; a possible D gene is TRBD1 (6 bases). This clonotype was sampled from a human donor in good health. The CDR3 DNA reads TGTGCCACCAGCAGGGGACACACCTACGAGCAGTACTTC. Its protein product is CATSRGHTYEQYF.